The rows below give T cell receptor beta chains drawn from one sample of a study of T-cell reconstitution after alpha-beta-depleted transplantation in children. TCRdb re-called the PCR reads with MiXCR, one entry per CDR3 protein. This table has fewer than 250,000 distinct CDR3 sequences, approximately 19% appearing once. Sequencing used PBMCs, mostly from graft donor cells, obtained 360 days after TCRalphabeta/CD19-depleted stem cell transplant. The receptor set was obtained from a male patient aged 2 to 10 who had a stem cell transplant for acute lymphoblastic leukemia, so the T cells may come from the graft donor. CDR3s leave out the opening cysteine and the closing phenylalanine or tryptophan. Each record gives: D gene, V gene, J gene, CDR3 protein. A D gene is named only where the DNA matches it firmly.

-	TRBV24-1	TRBJ2-7	ATARQGGYEQY
-	TRBV7-6	TRBJ2-7	ASSPGATVHEQY
-	TRBV20-1	TRBJ2-7	SASGEQY
-	TRBV5-6	TRBJ2-7	ASSLGFEQY
-	TRBV20-1	TRBJ2-5	SAKGVPETQY
-	TRBV12-3/TRBV12-4	TRBJ1-2	ASSEQLRTAPGGYT
TRBD2	TRBV7-8	TRBJ2-2	ASSLLREGPGELF
-	TRBV12-3/TRBV12-4	TRBJ2-2	ASSLVSGFAGELF
-	TRBV3-1	TRBJ2-1	ASSQDGPGEDEQF
TRBD2	TRBV5-4	TRBJ2-7	ASSTSGGARYEQY
-	TRBV5-6	TRBJ2-1	ASSLVPTDNEQF
-	TRBV7-9	TRBJ2-5	ASSLGRKPGETQY
-	TRBV28	TRBJ2-6	ASEDSGANVLT
-	TRBV12-3/TRBV12-4	TRBJ2-7	ASMGEVYEQY
TRBD2	TRBV12-3/TRBV12-4	TRBJ2-1	ASSLRGGAGEQF
TRBD1	TRBV7-9	TRBJ2-1	ASSLGTGGSNEQF
-	TRBV28	TRBJ1-5	ASSFGGGLNQPQH
-	TRBV7-6	TRBJ2-7	ASSLGKGTYEQY
-	TRBV11-2	TRBJ2-3	ASSLDAGQFSTDTQY
-	TRBV12-3/TRBV12-4	TRBJ2-1	ASSRGNEQF
-	TRBV29-1	TRBJ2-3	SVKGIATQY
TRBD2	TRBV7-3	TRBJ2-3	ASSLYGLAGTSTDTQY
-	TRBV11-2	TRBJ1-4	ASSLDRGTNEKLF
-	TRBV25-1	TRBJ2-3	ASSETSRTTDTQY
TRBD1	TRBV20-1	TRBJ1-1	SATDRAGAEAF
-	TRBV20-1	TRBJ1-2	SGVGRSDGYT